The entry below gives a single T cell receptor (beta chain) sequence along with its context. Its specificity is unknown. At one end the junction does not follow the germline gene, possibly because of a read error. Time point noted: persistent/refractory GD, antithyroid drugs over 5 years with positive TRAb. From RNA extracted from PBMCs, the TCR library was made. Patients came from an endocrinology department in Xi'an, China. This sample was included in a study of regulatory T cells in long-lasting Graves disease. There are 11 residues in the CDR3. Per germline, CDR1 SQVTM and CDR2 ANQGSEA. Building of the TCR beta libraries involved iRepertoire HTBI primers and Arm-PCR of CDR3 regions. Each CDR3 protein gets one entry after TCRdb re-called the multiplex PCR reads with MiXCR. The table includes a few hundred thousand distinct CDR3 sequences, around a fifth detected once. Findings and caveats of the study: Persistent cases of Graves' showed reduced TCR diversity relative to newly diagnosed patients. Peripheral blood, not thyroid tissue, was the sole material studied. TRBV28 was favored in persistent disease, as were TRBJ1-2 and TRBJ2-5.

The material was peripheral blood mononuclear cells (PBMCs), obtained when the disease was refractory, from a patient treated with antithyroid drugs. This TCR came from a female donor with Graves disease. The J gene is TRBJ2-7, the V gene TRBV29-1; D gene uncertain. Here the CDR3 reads CSVQESYEQYF. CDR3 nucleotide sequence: TGCAGCGTTCAAGAATCCTACGAGCAGTACTTC.